The entry below describes one T cell receptor (beta chain). Its antigen is as yet unknown. The junction and the germline gene differ at one end; a read error may be behind it. These data come from a study of cytomegalovirus exposure and HLA in healthy donors. Study-wide background: HLA-typed donors were the source of about 85 million unique TCRs, which an early data release held. Findings and caveats of the study: One variant, a missense change in DCLRE1C, was linked in a later analysis to TCR beta V- and J-gene trimming. Some V segments, including TRBV6-2 and TRBV6-3, were excluded as indistinguishable.

60 Vbeta and 13 Jbeta primers were used in PCR. Repertoires were generated with immunoSEQ multiplex PCR, while TCRdb's copy carries only in-frame clones and drops some. The sample records about 190,000 clones, roughly 80% being singletons. Germline CDR1 reads SEHNR; CDR2 reads FQNEAQ (reference sequence). This CDR3 is 15 amino acids long. The sequenced sample was PBMCs. The clonotype comes from a woman aged 25-40 years in good health and CMV-seropositive. This rearrangement joins TRBV7-9 to TRBJ1-1; 7 nucleotides agree with TRBD1. The DNA for the CDR3 is TGTTCCAGCAGCTCCGACAGGGCCGAGAACACTGAAGCTTTCTTT. Translated: CSSSSDRAENTEAFF. Variable domain in full (rest from reference TRBV7-9 and TRBJ1-1): DTGVSQNPRHKITKRGQNVTFRCDPISEHNRLYWYRQTLGQGPEFLTYFQNEAQLEKSRLLSDRFSAERPKGSFSTLEIQRTEQGDSAMYLCSSSSDRAENTEAFFGQGTRLTVV.